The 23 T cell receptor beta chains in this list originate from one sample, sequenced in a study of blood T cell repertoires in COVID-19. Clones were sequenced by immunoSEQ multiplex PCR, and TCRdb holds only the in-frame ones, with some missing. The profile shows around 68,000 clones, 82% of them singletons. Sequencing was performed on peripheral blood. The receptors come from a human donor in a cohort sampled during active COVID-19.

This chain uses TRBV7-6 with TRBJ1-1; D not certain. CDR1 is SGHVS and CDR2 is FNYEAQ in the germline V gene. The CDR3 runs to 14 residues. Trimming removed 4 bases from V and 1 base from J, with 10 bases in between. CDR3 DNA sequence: TGTGCCAGCAGCTCGGTAACGCGGAACACTGAAGCTTTCTTT. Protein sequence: CASSSVTRNTEAFF.

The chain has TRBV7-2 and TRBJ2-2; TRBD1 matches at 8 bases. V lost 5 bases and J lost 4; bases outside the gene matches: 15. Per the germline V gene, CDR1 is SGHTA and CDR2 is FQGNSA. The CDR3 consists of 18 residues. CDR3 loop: CASSRHGQGTGSTGELFF. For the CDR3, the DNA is TGTGCCAGCAGCCGCCACGGACAGGGAACGGGGAGCACCGGGGAGCTGTTTTTT.

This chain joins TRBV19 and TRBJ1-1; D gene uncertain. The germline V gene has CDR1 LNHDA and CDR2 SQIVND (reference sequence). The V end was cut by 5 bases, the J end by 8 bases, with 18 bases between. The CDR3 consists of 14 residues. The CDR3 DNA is TGTGCCAGTAGTGCGTCCCGGGAGAGTTCAGAAGCTTTCTTT. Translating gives CASSASRESSEAFF.

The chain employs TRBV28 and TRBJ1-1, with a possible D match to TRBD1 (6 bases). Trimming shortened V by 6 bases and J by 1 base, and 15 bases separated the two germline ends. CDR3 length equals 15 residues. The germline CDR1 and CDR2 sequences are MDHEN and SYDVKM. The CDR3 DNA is TGTGCCAGCAGCCCCCATAAACAGGGGAACACTGAAGCTTTCTTT. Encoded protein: CASSPHKQGNTEAFF.

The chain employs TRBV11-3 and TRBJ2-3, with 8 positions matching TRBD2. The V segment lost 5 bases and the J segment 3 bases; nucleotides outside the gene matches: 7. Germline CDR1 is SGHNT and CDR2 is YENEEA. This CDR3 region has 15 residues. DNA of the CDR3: TGTGCCAGCAGCCACGGGGGGGCTAAGACAGATACGCAGTATTTT. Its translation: CASSHGGAKTDTQYF.

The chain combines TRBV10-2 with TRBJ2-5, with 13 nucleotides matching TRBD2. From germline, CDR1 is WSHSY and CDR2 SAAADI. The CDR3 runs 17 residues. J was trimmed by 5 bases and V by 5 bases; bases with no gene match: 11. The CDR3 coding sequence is TGCGCCAGCAGTAACAATAGACTAGCGGGGGGCCGGGAGACCCAGTACTTC. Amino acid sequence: CASSNNRLAGGRETQYF.

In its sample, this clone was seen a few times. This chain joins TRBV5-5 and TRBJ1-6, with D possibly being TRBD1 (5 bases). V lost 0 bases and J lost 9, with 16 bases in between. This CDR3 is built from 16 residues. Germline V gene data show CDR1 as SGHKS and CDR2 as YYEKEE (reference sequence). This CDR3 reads CASSLEGGTSISPLHF. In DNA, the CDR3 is TGTGCCAGCAGCTTGGAGGGCGGGACGTCCATTTCACCCCTCCACTTT.

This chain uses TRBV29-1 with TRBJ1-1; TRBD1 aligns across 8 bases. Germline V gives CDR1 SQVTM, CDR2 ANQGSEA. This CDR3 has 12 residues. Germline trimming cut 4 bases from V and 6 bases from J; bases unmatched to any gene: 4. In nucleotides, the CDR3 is TGCAGCGTTGCACAGGGGGAGGCTGAAGCTTTCTTT. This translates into CSVAQGEAEAFF.

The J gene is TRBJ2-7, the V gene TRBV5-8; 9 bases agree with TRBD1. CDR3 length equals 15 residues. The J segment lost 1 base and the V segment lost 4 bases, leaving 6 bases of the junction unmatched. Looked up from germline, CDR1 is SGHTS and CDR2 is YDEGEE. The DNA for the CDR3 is TGTGCCAGCAGCCTTCGGGGGACAGGGTCCTACGAGCAGTACGTC. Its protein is CASSLRGTGSYEQYV.

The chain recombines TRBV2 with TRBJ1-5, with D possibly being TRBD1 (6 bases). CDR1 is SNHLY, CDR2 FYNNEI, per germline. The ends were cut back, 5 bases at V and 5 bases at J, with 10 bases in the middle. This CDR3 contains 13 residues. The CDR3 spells CASSRQVDQPQHF. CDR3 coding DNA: TGTGCCAGCAGTCGACAGGTAGATCAGCCCCAGCATTTT. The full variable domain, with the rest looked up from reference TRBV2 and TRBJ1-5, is EPEVTQTPSHQVTQMGQEVILRCVPISNHLYFYWYRQILGQKVEFLVSFYNNEISEKSEIFDDQFSVERPDGSNFTLKIRSTKLEDSAMYFCASSRQVDQPQHFGDGTRLSIL.

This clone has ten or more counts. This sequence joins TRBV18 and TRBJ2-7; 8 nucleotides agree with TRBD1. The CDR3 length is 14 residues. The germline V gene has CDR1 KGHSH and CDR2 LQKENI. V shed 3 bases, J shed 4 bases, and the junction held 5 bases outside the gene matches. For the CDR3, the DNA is TGTGCCAGCTCACCTAAGGACAGGGTGTACGAGCAGTACTTC. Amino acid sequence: CASSPKDRVYEQYF.

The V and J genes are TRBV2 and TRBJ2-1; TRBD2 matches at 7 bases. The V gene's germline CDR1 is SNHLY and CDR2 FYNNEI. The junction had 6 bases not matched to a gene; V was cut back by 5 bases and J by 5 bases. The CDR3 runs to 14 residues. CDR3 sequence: CASSPPRGDNEQFF. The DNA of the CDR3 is TGTGCCAGCAGTCCGCCACGGGGGGACAATGAGCAGTTCTTC.

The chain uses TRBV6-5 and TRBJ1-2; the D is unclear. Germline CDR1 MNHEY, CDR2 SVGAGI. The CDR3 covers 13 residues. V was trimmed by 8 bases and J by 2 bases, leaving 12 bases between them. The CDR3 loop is CASRGSRNYGYTF. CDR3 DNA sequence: TGTGCCAGCCGGGGTAGTCGGAACTATGGCTACACCTTC.

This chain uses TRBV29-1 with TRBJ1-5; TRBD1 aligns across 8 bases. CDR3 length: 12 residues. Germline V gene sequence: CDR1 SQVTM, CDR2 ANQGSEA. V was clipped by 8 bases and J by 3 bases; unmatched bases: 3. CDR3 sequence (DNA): TGCAGCTGGACAGGGATCAATCAGCCCCAGCATTTT. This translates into CSWTGINQPQHF.

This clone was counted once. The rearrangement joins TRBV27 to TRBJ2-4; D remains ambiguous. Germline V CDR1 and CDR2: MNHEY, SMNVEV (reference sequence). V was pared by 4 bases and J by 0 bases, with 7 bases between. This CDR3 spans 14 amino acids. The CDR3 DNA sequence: TGTGCCAGCAGTTATTTACTAGCCAAAAACATTCAGTACTTC. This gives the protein CASSYLLAKNIQYF.

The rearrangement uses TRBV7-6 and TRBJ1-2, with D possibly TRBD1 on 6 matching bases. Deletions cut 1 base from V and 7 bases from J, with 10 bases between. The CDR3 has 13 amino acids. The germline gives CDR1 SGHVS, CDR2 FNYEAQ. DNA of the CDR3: TGTGCCAGCAGCTTAGACCCGACAGGTGGCTACACCTTC. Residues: CASSLDPTGGYTF.

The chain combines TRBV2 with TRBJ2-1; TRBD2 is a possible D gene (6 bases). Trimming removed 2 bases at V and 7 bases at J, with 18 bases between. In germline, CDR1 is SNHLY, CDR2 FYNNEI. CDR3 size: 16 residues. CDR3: CASSESAGKGKNEQFF. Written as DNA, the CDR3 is TGTGCCAGCAGTGAAAGTGCGGGGAAGGGTAAGAATGAGCAGTTCTTC.

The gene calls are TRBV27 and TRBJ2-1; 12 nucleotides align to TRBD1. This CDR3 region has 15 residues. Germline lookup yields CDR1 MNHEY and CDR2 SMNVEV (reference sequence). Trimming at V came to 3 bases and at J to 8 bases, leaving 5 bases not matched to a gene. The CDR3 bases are TGTGCCAGCAGTTTCCCCGGGACAGGGGGCGATGAGCAGTTCTTC. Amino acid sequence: CASSFPGTGGDEQFF.

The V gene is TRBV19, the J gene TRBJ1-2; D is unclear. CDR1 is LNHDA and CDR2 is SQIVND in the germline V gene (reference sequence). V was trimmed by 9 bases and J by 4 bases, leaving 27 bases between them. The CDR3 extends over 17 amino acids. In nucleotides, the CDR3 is TGTGCCAGCATCCCTCGGTCCCTTAACCCCGCGGGCTATGGCTACACCTTC. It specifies CASIPRSLNPAGYGYTF.

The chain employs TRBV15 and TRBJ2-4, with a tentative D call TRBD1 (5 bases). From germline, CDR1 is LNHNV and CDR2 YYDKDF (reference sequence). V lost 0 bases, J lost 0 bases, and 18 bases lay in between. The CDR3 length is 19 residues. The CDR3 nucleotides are TGTGCCACCAGCAGAGACCAGGGAAGGGTCGTTCTAGCCAAAAACATTCAGTACTTC. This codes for CATSRDQGRVVLAKNIQYF.

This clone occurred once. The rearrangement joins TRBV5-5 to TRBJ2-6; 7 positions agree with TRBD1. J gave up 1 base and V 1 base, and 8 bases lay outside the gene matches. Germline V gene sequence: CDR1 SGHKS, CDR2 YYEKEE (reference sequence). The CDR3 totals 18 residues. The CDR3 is CASSLIRQGLSGANVLTF. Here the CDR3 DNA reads TGTGCCAGCAGCTTGATCCGACAGGGATTGTCTGGGGCCAACGTCCTGACTTTC.

The CDR3, as DNA: TGCGCCAGCAGCTTGGTTCACGGCTCCTACAATGAGCAGTTCTTC. As protein: CASSLVHGSYNEQFF. This sequence joins TRBV5-1 and TRBJ2-1; D uncertain. CDR3 size: 15 residues. From germline, CDR1 is SGHRS and CDR2 YFSETQ. V gave up 0 bases and J gave up 0 bases, with 7 bases separating them.

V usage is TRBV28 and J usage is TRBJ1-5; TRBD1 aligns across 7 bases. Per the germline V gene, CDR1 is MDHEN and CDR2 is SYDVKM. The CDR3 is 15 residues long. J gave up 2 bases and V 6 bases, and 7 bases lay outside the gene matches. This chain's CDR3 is CASRNRGVGNQPQHF. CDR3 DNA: TGTGCCAGCAGGAACAGGGGAGTTGGCAATCAGCCCCAGCATTTT.